This T cell receptor beta chain emerged from a study of metastatic and nonmetastatic thyroid tumors. Overall study: Samples came from malignant and benign thyroid patients, and repertoires were compared across blood and tumor or nodule tissue. Findings of the study overall: Compared with benign nodules, malignant thyroid tumors were reported to have significantly higher TCR beta diversity in both blood and tumor.

This CDR3 is built from 11 residues. Trimming took off 3 bases at V and 4 bases at J, with 3 bases between the two ends. In the original analysis: Construction of a distant-metastasis classifier for papillary thyroid cancer relied on CDR3 differences across clinicopathological groups. TCRdb recomputed clones from the PCR reads via MiXCR. The authors' filters were not applied to this entry. The table includes over 15,000 clones, almost 35% detected once. This clone was observed at least ten times. Its antigen is as yet unknown. Thyroid surgery was preceded by no treatment in any patient. This sequence joins TRBV12-3 or TRBV12-4 and TRBJ2-5; D gene uncertain. Sequencing input: tumor tissue. The sequence derives from a female donor with papillary thyroid cancer or a benign thyroid nodule (not recorded which). Some clones in this sample may be carry-over from other donors' samples. The CDR3 nucleotides read TGTGCCAGCAGTTTGGCAGAGACCCAGTACTTC. Translated, it gives CASSLAETQYF.